The rows below give T cell receptor beta chains drawn from one sample of a study of siplizumab effects on memory and regulatory T cells. Measured with immunoSEQ multiplex PCR; TCRdb has only the in-frame clones, and not every one. This table holds 90,000 to 120,000 clones, roughly 94% found once. Sequencing used Tregs sorted from blood. The receptors originated from a human donor in good health. Each CDR3 is given with its conserved first and last residue. Fields, in order: V gene, D gene, J gene, CDR3 protein, CDR3 DNA. The D gene is left open where the match is weak.

>TRBV18|NA|TRBJ2-3
CASSPSRLPTDTQYF
TGTGCCAGCTCACCAAGTCGACTTCCCACAGATACGCAGTATTTT
>TRBV2|NA|TRBJ1-5
CARGASNQPQHF
TGTGCCAGAGGGGCGAGCAATCAGCCCCAGCATTTT
>TRBV6-1|NA|TRBJ2-5
CASSGQETQYF
TGTGCCAGCAGTGGCCAAGAGACCCAGTACTTC
>TRBV6-5|NA|TRBJ2-1
CASSRDANEQFF
TGTGCCAGCAGTCGGGACGCCAATGAGCAGTTCTTC
>TRBV5-1|NA|TRBJ2-3
CASSLEWRGGLPQYF
TGCGCCAGCAGCTTGGAGTGGAGGGGCGGCCTGCCGCAGTATTTT
>TRBV20-1|NA|TRBJ2-5
CSLSGQETQYF
TGCAGTCTTAGCGGCCAAGAGACCCAGTACTTC
>TRBV7-9|TRBD1|TRBJ2-7
CASSYYRGQGTYEQYF
TGTGCCAGCAGCTACTATCGGGGACAGGGTACCTACGAGCAGTACTTC
>TRBV7-8|NA|TRBJ1-2
CASSSRRDNYGYTF
TGTGCCAGCAGCTCACGACGAGATAACTATGGCTACACCTTC
>TRBV18|NA|TRBJ2-1
CASSWGVSYNEQFF
TGTGCCAGCTCCTGGGGGGTTTCCTACAATGAGCAGTTCTTC
>TRBV7-2|TRBD2|TRBJ2-7
CASSLVAGTSFPYEQYF
TGTGCCAGCAGCTTAGTTGCCGGGACTAGCTTTCCCTACGAGCAGTACTTC
>TRBV5-8|NA|TRBJ1-2
CASSLVGDGSYGYTF
TGTGCCAGCAGCTTGGTAGGGGATGGAAGCTATGGCTACACCTTC
>TRBV5-1|NA|TRBJ2-1
CASSLVSRHSNEQFF
TGCGCCAGCAGCTTGGTTAGCCGGCACTCCAATGAGCAGTTCTTC